These 21 T cell receptor beta chains were all obtained from the same sample, sequenced in a study of blood T cell repertoires in COVID-19. The protocol was immunoSEQ multiplex PCR, while the TCRdb copy is restricted to in-frame clones and leaves out a portion. The sample contains about 200,000 clones, just under 85% of which appear only once. The source material was peripheral blood. The receptors originated from a man in his sixties with COVID-19, enrolled during active disease.

This chain connects TRBV6-1 to TRBJ2-4; TRBD1 matches at 7 bases. The CDR3 length is 18 residues. J lost 0 bases, V lost 4 bases, and 12 bases had no gene match. CDR1 is MNHNS, CDR2 SASEGT, per germline. The chain's CDR3 is CASSGGLMRQGAKNIQYF. The CDR3 bases are TGTGCCAGCAGTGGGGGATTGATGAGACAGGGAGCCAAAAACATTCAGTACTTC.

The chain joins TRBV7-2 to TRBJ2-1; maybe TRBD2 (5 bases). CDR3 size: 15 residues. Trimming took 5 bases from V and 8 from J, leaving 19 bases between them. CDR1 is SGHTA and CDR2 is FQGNSA in the germline V gene. DNA of the CDR3: TGTGCCAGCAGCCCCCGTCCTAGCAGCATGTATGAGCAGTTCTTC. Its translation: CASSPRPSSMYEQFF. Using reference TRBV7-2 and TRBJ2-1 for the parts outside the CDR3, the full variable domain is GAGVSQSPSNKVTEKGKDVELRCDPISGHTALYWYRQSLGQGLEFLIYFQGNSAPDKSGLPSDRFSAERTGGSVSTLTIQRTQQEDSAVYLCASSPRPSSMYEQFFGPGTRLTVL.

In DNA, the CDR3 is TGTGCCAGTAGTATCAGTCGAGGACAGGGTTCGGGTACGCAGTATTTT. It is translated as CASSISRGQGSGTQYF. This chain uses TRBV19 with TRBJ2-3; 8 bases line up with TRBD1. Germline loops: CDR1 LNHDA, CDR2 SQIVND (reference sequence). There are 16 residues in the CDR3. Trimming removed 3 bases from V and 8 bases from J; junction bases left unmatched: 13.

The chain carries TRBV2 and TRBJ2-1; TRBD1 matches 8 bases. The ends lost 6 bases at V and 6 bases at J; junction bases unmatched: 4. The germline gives CDR1 SNHLY, CDR2 FYNNEI. This CDR3 contains 13 residues. The CDR3 is CASSKTGGNEQFF. CDR3 sequence (DNA): TGTGCCAGCAGCAAAACAGGGGGCAATGAGCAGTTCTTC.

The sample holds a few counts of this clone. The chain uses TRBV10-2 and TRBJ1-2; D may be TRBD1 (6 bases). This CDR3 region has 13 residues. Germline CDR1 reads WSHSY; CDR2 reads SAAADI. V dropped 2 bases and J dropped 7 bases, with 11 bases sitting between them. The CDR3 coding sequence is TGCGCCAGCAGTGAGCGAGAGGGGGTTGGCTACACCTTC. It specifies CASSEREGVGYTF.

Regarding this clone: The same CDR3 arises from other DNA sequences in this sample as well. The V call is TRBV6-5, the J call TRBJ1-2, with TRBD1 matching 10 bases. V trimming: 6 bases; J trimming: 4 bases; junction bases outside the gene matches: 5. This CDR3 is built from 14 residues. Germline V gives CDR1 MNHEY, CDR2 SVGAGI. The CDR3: CASSPGTGVYGYTF. The DNA for the CDR3 is TGTGCCAGCAGCCCAGGGACAGGGGTCTATGGCTACACCTTC.

This clone was detected only once. The chain couples TRBV30 to TRBJ1-5, with no clear D. This CDR3 is 18 amino acids long. Germline V gene sequence: CDR1 GTSNPN, CDR2 SVGIG (reference sequence). V lost 0 bases to trimming and J lost 3 bases, with 21 bases between them. Here the CDR3 DNA reads TGTGCCTGGAGTGTAGGTCCCCGGGGTCGGATGTACAATCAGCCCCAGCATTTT. Protein sequence: CAWSVGPRGRMYNQPQHF.

The genes are TRBV28 and TRBJ1-1; no definite D call. Germline CDR1 reads MDHEN; CDR2 reads SYDVKM. Trimming took off 1 base at V and 4 bases at J, with 7 bases between the two ends. This CDR3 comprises 13 residues. The CDR3 here is CASSLLRATEAFF. The CDR3 DNA is TGTGCCAGCAGTTTATTGAGGGCCACTGAAGCTTTCTTT.

The V gene is TRBV5-1, the J gene TRBJ2-7, with 7 nucleotides matching TRBD1. This CDR3 is built from 13 residues. The germline V gene has CDR1 SGHRS and CDR2 YFSETQ. The J segment lost 4 bases and the V segment lost 4 bases, leaving 5 bases of the junction unmatched. For the CDR3, the DNA is TGCGCCAGCAGCATAGACAGGGTTTACGAGCAGTACTTC. Protein product: CASSIDRVYEQYF.

The table lists this clone with a count of one. V and J are TRBV19 and TRBJ1-1, with no clear D. The CDR3 extends over 13 amino acids. V was clipped by 4 bases and J by 7 bases, with 13 bases between them. Germline-derived CDR1 and CDR2 are LNHDA and SQIVND (reference sequence). CDR3 sequence: CASSTPAQVEAFF. The CDR3, as DNA: TGTGCCAGTAGTACTCCGGCTCAGGTTGAAGCTTTCTTT.

The rearrangement joins TRBV3-1 (or the pseudogene TRBV3-2) to TRBJ2-7; 10 bases fit TRBD2. Germline-derived CDR1 and CDR2 are LGHDT and YNNKEL (reference sequence). The V gene end was trimmed by 5 bases and the J gene end by 7 bases; junction bases not matched to a gene: 8. The CDR3 length is 14 residues. The DNA for the CDR3 is TGTGCCAGCAGCTGGCGGACTAGCGGCTGGGAGCAGTACTTC. Residues: CASSWRTSGWEQYF.

As DNA, the CDR3 is TGCGCCAGCAGCTTGGGACTAGCGGGAGCCTACAATGAGCAGTTCTTC. Amino acid sequence: CASSLGLAGAYNEQFF. V is TRBV5-1 and J is TRBJ2-1, with 12 bases lining up with TRBD2. The J segment lost 2 bases and the V segment lost 0 bases, leaving 0 bases of the junction unmatched. Per the germline V gene, CDR1 is SGHRS and CDR2 is YFSETQ. The CDR3 covers 16 residues.

The rearrangement uses TRBV29-1 and TRBJ1-2; 8 bases map to TRBD1. The ends lost 4 bases at V and 5 bases at J; junction bases unmatched: 9. The V gene's germline CDR1 is SQVTM and CDR2 ANQGSEA. This CDR3 is built from 14 residues. The CDR3: CSVAPGQGRYGYTF. The CDR3 bases are TGCAGCGTTGCCCCCGGACAGGGAAGATATGGCTACACCTTC.

The chain couples TRBV12-3 or TRBV12-4 to TRBJ1-1; no clear D. The ends were cut back, 6 bases at V and 10 bases at J, with 12 bases in the middle. The length of the CDR3 is 11 residues. The CDR3 here is CASSIIGGAFF. CDR3 DNA sequence: TGTGCCAGCAGCATTATCGGTGGAGCTTTCTTT.

The CDR3 region has the DNA TGTGCCAGCAGCTTCGGACAGGGAATCTACGAGCAGTACTTC. Amino acids: CASSFGQGIYEQYF. The rearrangement links TRBV9 to TRBJ2-7; 8 bases align to TRBD1. The length of the CDR3 is 14 residues. Per germline, CDR1 SGDLS and CDR2 YYNGEE. Trimming cost V 4 bases and J 3 bases; bases outside gene matches: 6.

The rearrangement uses TRBV6-5 and TRBJ1-5; D unresolved. The length of the CDR3 is 13 residues. The V gene lost 6 bases and the J gene lost 6 bases, with 12 bases spanning the gap. Germline V gives CDR1 MNHEY, CDR2 SVGAGI. CDR3 loop: CASRSSGGQPQHF. CDR3 bases: TGTGCCAGCAGGAGTTCTGGAGGTCAGCCCCAGCATTTT.

V is TRBV16 and J is TRBJ1-1, with D tentatively TRBD1 (5 bases). CDR3 length equals 14 residues. Trimming removed 0 bases from V and 1 base from J, with 6 bases in between. Germline V gives CDR1 KGHSY, CDR2 FQNENV. CDR3 sequence (DNA): TGTGCCAGCAGCCAATCGGGGGGGAACACTGAAGCTTTCTTT. Translated, it gives CASSQSGGNTEAFF.

The rearrangement joins TRBV15 to TRBJ1-3, with TRBD1 identical over 8 bases. Germline V lookup: CDR1 LNHNV, CDR2 YYDKDF (reference sequence). CDR3 length: 16 amino acids. The V segment lost 3 bases and the J segment 2 bases; nucleotides outside the gene matches: 6. The CDR3 reads CATSRGQAEAGNTIYF. Here the CDR3 DNA reads TGTGCCACCAGCAGGGGACAGGCGGAGGCTGGAAACACCATATATTTT. Together with reference TRBV15 and TRBJ1-3, the CDR3 gives the full variable domain: DAMVIQNPRYQVTQFGKPVTLSCSQTLNHNVMYWYQQKSSQAPKLLFHYYDKDFNNEADTPDNFQSRRPNTSFCFLDIRSPGLGDTAMYLCATSRGQAEAGNTIYFGEGSWLTVV.

The genes are TRBV28 and TRBJ1-3; D is uncertain. The CDR3 contains 13 residues. Germline values: CDR1 MDHEN, CDR2 SYDVKM. V shed 7 bases and J shed 4 bases, with 11 bases lying between them. CDR3 bases: TGTGCCAGCATCGCTGGCGGCGGAAACACCATATATTTT. Protein product: CASIAGGGNTIYF.

The chain is built from TRBV5-1 and TRBJ2-5, with D maybe TRBD1 (5 bases). V was pared by 4 bases and J by 2 bases, with 12 bases between. CDR1 and CDR2 (germline): SGHRS, YFSETQ. The CDR3 runs to 14 residues. The CDR3 region has the DNA TGCGCCAGCAGCAACCAGGGTCTGCAAGAGACCCAGTACTTC. Residues: CASSNQGLQETQYF.

Details on this clone: This sample also contains other DNA sequences that code for the same CDR3. In DNA form, the CDR3 reads TGTGCCAGTAGCACATTATATGGCTACACCTTC. As protein: CASSTLYGYTF. V is TRBV19 and J is TRBJ1-2; the D is unclear. The CDR3 has 11 residues. Germline V gene lookup returns CDR1 LNHDA and CDR2 SQIVND (reference sequence). Trimming cost V 6 bases and J 5 bases, with 7 bases left between them.